The source of this T cell receptor beta chain is a study of early T cells in non-severe SARS-CoV-2 infection. From the 5' RACE reads, TCRdb called clonotypes with MiXCR, one entry per CDR3 protein. The table shows about 83,000 distinct CDR3 sequences, with 10% to 15% occurring only once. V lost 4 bases, J lost 4 bases, and 11 bases stayed unmatched. CDR3 size: 17 residues. The source material was whole blood. This sequence was found in an adult who was a healthcare worker with PCR-confirmed SARS-CoV-2 infection or an uninfected control (not recorded which). The V and J genes are TRBV12-3 or TRBV12-4 and TRBJ2-1; 9 bases map to TRBD2. CDR3 sequence (DNA): TGTGCCAGCAGTTCCCCCGGGGGAGCGGGAGGATACAATGAGCAGTTCTTC. Translated: CASSSPGGAGGYNEQFF.